This is a list of T cell receptor beta chains from one sample in a study of Ad26.COV2.S vaccination and SARS-CoV-2 variants. Sequencing used immunoSEQ multiplex PCR; TCRdb keeps in-frame clones, though not all of them. The table includes 200,000 to 250,000 clones, approximately 87% detected once. The sequencing used peripheral blood, collected in a trial of Ad26.COV2.S vaccine versus placebo. These receptors were collected from a person aged 18-65 years who received the Ad26.COV2.S COVID-19 vaccine or a placebo. Each CDR3 is given with its conserved first and last residue. D genes are given only for firm matches. Clone size is given for some rows only: seen once, a few or many times, or a class if the clone is expanded.

size,length,D,J,V,CDR3,DNA
NA,14,TRBD1,TRBJ2-7,TRBV7-2,CASTQPGQSYEQYF,TGTGCCAGCACCCAACCGGGACAGAGTTACGAGCAGTACTTC
NA,13,NA,TRBJ2-7,TRBV7-2,CASSLGLTGEQYF,TGTGCCAGCAGCTTAGGCCTTACCGGCGAGCAGTACTTC
NA,18,TRBD1,TRBJ2-7,TRBV4-1,CASSQLTTAGTGYVVQYF,TGCGCCAGCAGCCAACTCACAACCGCCGGGACAGGGTACGTTGTGCAGTACTTC
once,12,NA,TRBJ2-2,TRBV27,CAGGSGAGELFF,TGTGCCGGTGGCTCGGGGGCCGGGGAGCTGTTTTTT
NA,16,NA,TRBJ2-3,TRBV9,CASSEGTGWGTDTQYF,TGTGCCAGCAGCGAGGGAACAGGGTGGGGCACAGATACGCAGTATTTT
NA,14,TRBD1,TRBJ1-2,TRBV14,CASSPLRTGYGYTF,TGTGCCAGCAGCCCTTTAAGGACAGGGTATGGCTACACCTTC
NA,12,NA,TRBJ1-3,TRBV5-6,CASSLRGVTIYF,TGTGCCAGCAGCTTGAGGGGGGTTACCATATATTTT
NA,18,NA,TRBJ2-2,TRBV6-1,CASSENPKTTSDTGELFF,TGTGCCAGCAGCGAAAACCCCAAGACGACTAGTGACACCGGGGAGCTGTTTTTT
NA,17,TRBD2,TRBJ2-7,TRBV7-9,CASSNQLAGVHSYEQYF,TGTGCCAGCAGCAACCAACTAGCGGGGGTCCACTCCTACGAGCAGTACTTC
NA,13,NA,TRBJ1-4,TRBV15,CATSRQGNEKLFF,TGTGCCACCAGCAGACAGGGTAATGAAAAACTGTTTTTT
NA,11,NA,TRBJ1-1,TRBV6-5,CATTLGQEAFF,TGTGCCACCACCTTGGGGCAGGAAGCTTTCTTT
few,12,NA,TRBJ1-2,TRBV6-1,CASSEGTYGYTF,TGTGCCAGCAGTGAAGGGACTTATGGCTACACCTTC
NA,17,TRBD1,TRBJ2-3,TRBV7-3,CASSLTPGQGATDTQYF,TGTGCCAGCAGCTTAACCCCGGGACAGGGGGCAACAGATACGCAGTATTTT
NA,12,NA,TRBJ1-2,TRBV28,CASSLSTYGYTF,TGTGCCAGCAGTTTAAGTACCTATGGCTACACCTTC
NA,14,NA,TRBJ1-5,TRBV27,CASRLNRARQPQHF,TGTGCCAGCAGGCTCAACAGGGCTAGGCAGCCCCAGCATTTT
many,16,NA,TRBJ2-7,TRBV15,CATSRVVQDPMGEQYF,TGTGCCACCAGCAGAGTCGTCCAGGACCCTATGGGCGAGCAGTACTTC
NA,14,TRBD1,TRBJ2-5,TRBV5-1,CASSLSDRGETQYF,TGCGCCAGCAGCCTATCCGACAGGGGAGAGACCCAGTACTTC
NA,15,TRBD1,TRBJ1-6,TRBV5-6,CASSLLDRENSPLHF,TGTGCCAGCAGCTTGTTGGACAGGGAGAATTCACCCCTCCACTTT
NA,15,TRBD1,TRBJ2-5,TRBV9,CASSAPGQRRETQYF,TGTGCCAGCAGCGCCCCGGGACAGCGTCGGGAGACCCAGTACTTC
NA,16,TRBD2,TRBJ2-7,TRBV9,CASSLSSGGHVYEQYF,TGTGCCAGCAGCTTAAGTAGCGGGGGACACGTATACGAGCAGTACTTC
NA,12,NA,TRBJ2-1,TRBV5-6,CASSRTDNEQFF,TGTGCCAGCAGTCGTACAGACAATGAGCAGTTCTTC
NA,16,NA,TRBJ1-3,TRBV6-5,CASSYNRVNSGNTIYF,TGTGCCAGCAGTTACAATAGGGTGAACTCTGGAAACACCATATATTTT
NA,12,NA,TRBJ1-1,TRBV12-3/TRBV12-4,CASSPTGAAAFF,TGTGCCAGCAGTCCTACGGGGGCAGCCGCTTTCTTT
NA,14,TRBD2,TRBJ2-7,TRBV28,CASSAAGVPYEQYF,TGTGCCAGCAGTGCAGCGGGAGTTCCCTACGAGCAGTACTTC
few,15,NA,TRBJ2-4,TRBV5-6,CASSFGGTSGHIQYF,TGTGCCAGCAGCTTCGGCGGCACCTCAGGGCACATTCAGTACTTC
once,14,NA,TRBJ1-5,TRBV3-1/TRBV3-2,CASSQVVGDQPQHF,TGTGCCAGCAGCCAAGTCGTAGGGGATCAGCCCCAGCATTTT
NA,14,NA,TRBJ2-7,TRBV30,CAWIPAVSSYEQYF,TGTGCCTGGATCCCCGCGGTAAGCTCCTACGAGCAGTACTTC
few,15,TRBD2,TRBJ2-3,TRBV27,CASSSPGLAARGQYF,TGTGCCAGCAGTTCTCCGGGACTAGCGGCTAGAGGGCAGTATTTT
NA,15,NA,TRBJ2-1,TRBV5-6,CASSEPDGGHNEQFF,TGTGCCAGCAGCGAACCAGACGGGGGCCACAATGAGCAGTTCTTC
many,17,TRBD1,TRBJ1-3,TRBV3-1/TRBV3-2,CASSQIVLDRVGNTIYF,TGTGCCAGCAGCCAAATAGTACTCGACAGGGTTGGAAACACCATATATTTT
NA,14,NA,TRBJ2-3,TRBV5-1,CASSLGFSTDTQYF,TGCGCCAGCAGCTTGGGCTTTAGCACAGATACGCAGTATTTT
NA,17,TRBD1,TRBJ2-5,TRBV19,CASSTSGTAFRRETQYF,TGTGCCAGTAGTACCTCCGGGACAGCTTTTCGGAGGGAGACCCAGTACTTC
NA,12,NA,TRBJ1-1,TRBV30,CAWTQAITEAFF,TGTGCCTGGACCCAGGCTATCACTGAAGCTTTCTTT
NA,13,NA,TRBJ1-2,TRBV7-2,CASSLASVGGYTF,TGTGCCAGCAGCTTAGCTAGCGTTGGCGGCTACACCTTC
NA,10,NA,TRBJ1-1,TRBV20-1,CSARGQEAFF,TGCAGTGCTAGAGGACAGGAAGCTTTCTTT
NA,19,TRBD2,TRBJ2-5,TRBV7-6,CASSLKLLFQAGEVGTQYF,TGTGCCAGCAGCTTAAAACTGCTGTTCCAAGCGGGAGAGGTGGGGACCCAGTACTTC
NA,16,NA,TRBJ2-1,TRBV6-5,CASSYGTPQVYNEQFF,TGTGCCAGCAGTTACGGGACTCCCCAGGTCTACAATGAGCAGTTCTTC
NA,15,NA,TRBJ1-1,TRBV7-9,CASSFMLGANTEAFF,TGTGCCAGCAGCTTCATGTTAGGTGCGAACACTGAAGCTTTCTTT
NA,15,NA,TRBJ2-7,TRBV6-5,CASSYSSANDYEQYF,TGTGCCAGCAGTTACTCGTCAGCCAACGATTACGAGCAGTACTTC
NA,17,TRBD1,TRBJ1-5,TRBV6-1,CASSDGAGGPSNQPQHF,TGTGCCAGCAGTGATGGGGCAGGGGGCCCTAGCAATCAGCCCCAGCATTTT
NA,14,NA,TRBJ1-2,TRBV7-2,CASSLDNGNYGYTF,TGTGCCAGCAGCTTAGATAACGGAAACTATGGCTACACCTTC
NA,13,NA,TRBJ2-7,TRBV5-1,CASSLAGLEEQYF,TGCGCCAGCAGCTTGGCGGGGTTGGAAGAGCAGTACTTC
NA,13,TRBD2,TRBJ2-5,TRBV7-2,CASSLTSRETQYF,TGTGCCAGCAGCTTGACTAGCAGAGAGACCCAGTACTTC
NA,17,TRBD2,TRBJ2-1,TRBV7-3,CASSPGGGLASYNEQFF,TGTGCCAGCAGCCCCGGGGGAGGACTAGCGTCCTACAATGAGCAGTTCTTC
NA,12,NA,TRBJ2-1,TRBV9,CASSPNEGEQFF,TGTGCCAGCAGCCCTAACGAGGGTGAGCAGTTCTTC
NA,14,NA,TRBJ2-1,TRBV3-1/TRBV3-2,CASSQSGRPAEQFF,TGTGCCAGCAGCCAGTCCGGTAGACCGGCGGAGCAGTTCTTC
once,15,NA,TRBJ2-1,TRBV28,CASSLITNSENEQFF,TGTGCCAGCAGTTTAATTACGAATTCGGAGAATGAGCAGTTCTTC
NA,14,NA,TRBJ2-1,TRBV6-5,CASSTPWLDNEQFF,TGTGCCAGCAGTACCCCCTGGTTGGACAATGAGCAGTTCTTC